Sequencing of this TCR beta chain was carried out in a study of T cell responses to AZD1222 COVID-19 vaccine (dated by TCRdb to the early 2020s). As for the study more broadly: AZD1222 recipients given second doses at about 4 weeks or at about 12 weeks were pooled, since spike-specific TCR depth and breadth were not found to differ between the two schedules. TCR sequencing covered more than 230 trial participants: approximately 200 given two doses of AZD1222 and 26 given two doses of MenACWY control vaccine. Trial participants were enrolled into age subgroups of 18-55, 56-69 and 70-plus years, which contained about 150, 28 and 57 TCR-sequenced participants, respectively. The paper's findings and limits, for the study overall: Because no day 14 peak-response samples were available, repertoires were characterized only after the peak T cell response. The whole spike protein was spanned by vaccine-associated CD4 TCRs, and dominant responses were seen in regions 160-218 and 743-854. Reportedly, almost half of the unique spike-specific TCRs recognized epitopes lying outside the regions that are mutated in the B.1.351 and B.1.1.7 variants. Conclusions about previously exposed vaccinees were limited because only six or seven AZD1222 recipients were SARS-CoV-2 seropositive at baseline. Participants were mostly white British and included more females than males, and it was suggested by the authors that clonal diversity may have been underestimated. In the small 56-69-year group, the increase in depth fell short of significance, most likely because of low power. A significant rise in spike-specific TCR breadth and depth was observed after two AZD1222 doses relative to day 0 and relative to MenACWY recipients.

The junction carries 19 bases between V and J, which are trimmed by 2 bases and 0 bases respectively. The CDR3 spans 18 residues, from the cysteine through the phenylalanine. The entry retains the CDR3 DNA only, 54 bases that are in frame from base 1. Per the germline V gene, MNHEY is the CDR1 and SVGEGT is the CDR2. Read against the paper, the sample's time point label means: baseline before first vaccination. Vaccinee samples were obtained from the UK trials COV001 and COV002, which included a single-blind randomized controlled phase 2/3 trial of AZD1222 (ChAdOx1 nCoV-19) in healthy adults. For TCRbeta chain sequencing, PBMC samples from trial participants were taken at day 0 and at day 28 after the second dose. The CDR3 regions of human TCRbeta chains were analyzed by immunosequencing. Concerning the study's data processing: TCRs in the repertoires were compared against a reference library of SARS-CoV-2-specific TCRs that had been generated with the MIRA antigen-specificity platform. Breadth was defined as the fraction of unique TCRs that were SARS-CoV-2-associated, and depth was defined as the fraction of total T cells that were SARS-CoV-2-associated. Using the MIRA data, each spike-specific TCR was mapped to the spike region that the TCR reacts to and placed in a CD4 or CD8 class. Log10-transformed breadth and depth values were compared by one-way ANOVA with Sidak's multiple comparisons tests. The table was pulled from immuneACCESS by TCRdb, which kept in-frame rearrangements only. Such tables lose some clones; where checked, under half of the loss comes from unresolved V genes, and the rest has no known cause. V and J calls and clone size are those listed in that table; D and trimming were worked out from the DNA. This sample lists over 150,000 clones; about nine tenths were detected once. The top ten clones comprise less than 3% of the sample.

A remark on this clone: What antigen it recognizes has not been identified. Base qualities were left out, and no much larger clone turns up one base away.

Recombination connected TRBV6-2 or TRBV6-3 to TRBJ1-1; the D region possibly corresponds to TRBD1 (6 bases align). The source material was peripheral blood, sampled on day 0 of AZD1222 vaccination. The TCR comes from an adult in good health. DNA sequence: TGTGCCAGCAGTTACCGCTCGACAGGCCTAATCATGAACACTGAAGCTTTCTTT. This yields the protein CASSYRSTGLIMNTEAFF.